The source of this T cell receptor (beta chain) is a study of blood T cell repertoires in COVID-19. Across the study: The origin of the acute and convalescent COVID-19 samples was the United States, Italy and Spain. T cells, B-cell-depleted T cells, or PBMCs provided the cDNA or gDNA that served as material.

The CDR3 runs 15 residues. V dropped 10 bases and J dropped 1; count of bases not matched to a gene: 11. Germline loops: CDR1 SNHLY, CDR2 FYNNEI. Authors' processing steps: Estimation of nucleated cell counts was performed using reference gene primer amplification. Generated by immunoSEQ multiplex PCR, the TCRdb table keeps only in-frame clones and is missing some. From that table come the V and J calls and clone size; the DNA was used to work out D and trimming. This table has more than 200,000 clones, roughly 85% appearing once. The chain combines TRBV2 with TRBJ2-3; 7 bases fit TRBD2. The sequenced sample was peripheral blood. The source of this sequence is a woman aged 40 to 49 with active or convalescent COVID-19. The CDR3 DNA sequence: TGTGCCACCTCCGTTGGGAGCGGGGGCACAGATACGCAGTATTTT. This sequence encodes CATSVGSGGTDTQYF.